Below are 16 T cell receptor beta chains sequenced from a single sample in a study of T cell clonotyping in hematopoietic cell transplantation (dated by TCRdb to about 2021). Libraries came from the immunoSEQ multiplex PCR assay. Not all clones reach the TCRdb copy of this immuneACCESS table, which keeps in-frame sequences only. Checked studies attribute under half of the gap to unresolved V genes and leave the rest unexplained. This sample gives more than 70,000 clones in total; less than 96% of them show up just once. Of the sample, around 1.5% falls within the top ten clones. The label giving this sample's time point can be read as: recipient sample about 28 days before transplant, after cytoreduction. Sequenced material: peripheral blood mononuclear cells, taken before stem cell transplant. All receptors derive from a woman aged 50 to 60 with acute myeloid leukemia. Some clones in this sample may be carry-over from other donors' samples.

The V gene is TRBV30, the J gene TRBJ1-2; no firm D call. This CDR3 comprises 12 residues. Trimming took 2 bases from V and 3 from J, leaving 7 bases between them. The germline CDR1 and CDR2 sequences are GTSNPN and SVGIG (reference sequence). This chain's CDR3 is CAWSRQHYGYTF. In nucleotides, the CDR3 is TGTGCCTGGAGTAGGCAGCACTATGGCTACACCTTC.

The rearrangement uses TRBV19 and TRBJ2-7; 7 positions match TRBD2. The CDR3 totals 15 residues. Germline assignment: CDR1 LNHDA and CDR2 SQIVND (reference sequence). V was pared by 1 base and J by 3 bases, with 6 bases of the junction left unmatched. The CDR3 coding sequence is TGTGCCAGTAGTATAGGAGGACTAGGTCGCTACGAGCAGTACTTC. Protein sequence: CASSIGGLGRYEQYF.

The chain combines TRBV6-5 with TRBJ2-2; D is ambiguous. The length of the CDR3 is 16 residues. V was clipped by 2 bases and J by 0 bases, with 10 bases between them. The germline CDR1 and CDR2 sequences are MNHEY and SVGAGI. The CDR3: CASSYPRLPNTGELFF. The CDR3 DNA reads as TGTGCCAGCAGTTACCCCCGGCTACCGAACACCGGGGAGCTGTTTTTT.

The chain has TRBV28 and TRBJ1-2; the D is unclear. CDR1 and CDR2 (germline): MDHEN, SYDVKM. V lost 5 bases, J lost 9 bases, and 10 bases lay in between. This CDR3 comprises 11 residues. CDR3 DNA sequence: TGTGCCAGCAGTGCCCCCCCGAGCTACACCTTC. The encoded protein is CASSAPPSYTF.

V usage is TRBV5-6 and J usage is TRBJ2-1; D not certain. Per the germline V gene, CDR1 is SGHDT and CDR2 is YYEEEE. The V end lost 4 bases, the J end lost 3 bases, and 14 bases lay between the germline ends. The CDR3 extends over 15 amino acids. CDR3 nucleotides: TGTGCCAGCAGCGTTACAGAAAAAGACTACAATGAGCAGTTCTTC. It is translated as CASSVTEKDYNEQFF.

V is TRBV30 and J is TRBJ1-2, with 7 positions matching TRBD1. The CDR3 consists of 13 residues. Germline CDR1 reads GTSNPN; CDR2 reads SVGIG (reference sequence). V shed 2 bases, J shed 1 base, and the junction held 1 base outside the gene matches. CDR3 region: CAWSQGGNYGYTF. The DNA for the CDR3 is TGTGCCTGGAGTCAGGGGGGTAACTATGGCTACACCTTC.

The chain links TRBV7-2 to TRBJ1-6; D is unclear. The CDR3 is 14 amino acids. CDR1 and CDR2 from the germline V gene are SGHTA and FQGNSA. V dropped 3 bases and J dropped 14 bases, with 17 bases sitting between them. The CDR3 sequence is CASSFGQDDGTLHF. In nucleotides, the CDR3 is TGTGCCAGCAGCTTTGGGCAGGACGACGGGACCCTCCACTTT.

The chain joins TRBV7-3 to TRBJ1-1; no reliable D call. Germline V lookup: CDR1 SGHTA, CDR2 FQGTGA. V was clipped by 5 bases and J by 1 base, with 11 bases between them. The CDR3 covers 14 residues. CDR3 amino acids: CASSPGPANTEAFF. For the CDR3, the DNA is TGTGCCAGCAGCCCCGGACCGGCGAACACTGAAGCTTTCTTT.

The genes are TRBV11-2 and TRBJ1-1, with D perhaps TRBD1 (6 bases). The germline CDR1 and CDR2 sequences are SGHAT and FQNNGV. CDR3 length equals 14 residues. Trimming removed 1 base from V and 3 bases from J, with 9 bases in between. For the CDR3, the DNA is TGTGCCAGCAGCTTAGCAGGGGAATACACTGAAGCTTTCTTT. Translating it yields CASSLAGEYTEAFF.

The chain carries TRBV27 and TRBJ1-6; D is unclear. Germline CDR1 reads MNHEY; CDR2 reads SMNVEV (reference sequence). CDR3 length: 15 amino acids. V was pared by 4 bases and J by 0 bases, with 7 bases between. CDR3 nucleotides: TGTGCCAGCAGTTACGGGAGCTCCTATAATTCACCCCTCCACTTT. Protein sequence: CASSYGSSYNSPLHF.

The chain uses TRBV5-6 and TRBJ2-1, with TRBD1 matching 11 bases. Germline-derived CDR1 and CDR2 are SGHDT and YYEEEE. The CDR3 totals 15 residues. V shed 0 bases, J shed 8 bases, and the junction held 4 bases outside the gene matches. Here the CDR3 reads CASSLVRDRGDEQFF. The CDR3 bases are TGTGCCAGCAGCTTGGTAAGGGACAGGGGGGATGAGCAGTTCTTC.

The J gene is TRBJ1-1, the V gene TRBV7-8; a weak D match, TRBD1 (5 bases). Per germline, CDR1 SGHVS and CDR2 FQNEAQ. This CDR3 comprises 15 residues. V was shortened by 2 bases and J by 1 base, with 11 bases between the two germline ends. The CDR3 reads CASSLRQLPNTEAFF. CDR3 in DNA: TGTGCCAGCAGCTTAAGACAGCTTCCGAACACTGAAGCTTTCTTT.

The J gene is TRBJ2-7, the V gene TRBV2; TRBD2 aligns across 11 bases. The CDR3 sequence is 16 residues long. Per germline, CDR1 SNHLY and CDR2 FYNNEI. After removal of 0 bases from V and 1 base from J, the junction contained 2 bases not matched to a gene. The CDR3 sequence is CASSEALAGGSYEQYF. The CDR3 region has the DNA TGTGCCAGCAGTGAAGCTCTAGCGGGAGGTTCCTACGAGCAGTACTTC.

V gene TRBV5-1 combines with J gene TRBJ2-7, with unresolved D. The CDR3 consists of 11 residues. The V gene lost 2 bases and the J gene lost 4 bases, with 4 bases spanning the gap. Germline CDR1 reads SGHRS; CDR2 reads YFSETQ. The CDR3 region has the DNA TGCGCCAGCAGCTTTGGGTACGAGCAGTACTTC. This sequence encodes CASSFGYEQYF.

J is TRBJ2-3 and V is TRBV7-9; D assignment may be TRBD1 or TRBD2 (5 bases each). The germline gives CDR1 SEHNR, CDR2 FQNEAQ (reference sequence). This CDR3 comprises 16 residues. The ends were cut back, 5 bases at V and 5 bases at J, with 20 bases in the middle. In DNA form, the CDR3 reads TGTGCCAGCAGCAATAGGGGTGGGCGGGCCTTAGATACGCAGTATTTT. Translation: CASSNRGGRALDTQYF.

The chain is built from TRBV6-5 and TRBJ2-1; TRBD1 aligns across 9 bases. Germline V gives CDR1 MNHEY, CDR2 SVGAGI. The CDR3 has 14 amino acids. After removal of 6 bases from V and 7 bases from J, the junction contained 7 bases not matched to a gene. CDR3 in DNA: TGTGCCAGCAGCTGGGACAGGGAAGGTAATGAGCAGTTCTTC. Translation: CASSWDREGNEQFF.